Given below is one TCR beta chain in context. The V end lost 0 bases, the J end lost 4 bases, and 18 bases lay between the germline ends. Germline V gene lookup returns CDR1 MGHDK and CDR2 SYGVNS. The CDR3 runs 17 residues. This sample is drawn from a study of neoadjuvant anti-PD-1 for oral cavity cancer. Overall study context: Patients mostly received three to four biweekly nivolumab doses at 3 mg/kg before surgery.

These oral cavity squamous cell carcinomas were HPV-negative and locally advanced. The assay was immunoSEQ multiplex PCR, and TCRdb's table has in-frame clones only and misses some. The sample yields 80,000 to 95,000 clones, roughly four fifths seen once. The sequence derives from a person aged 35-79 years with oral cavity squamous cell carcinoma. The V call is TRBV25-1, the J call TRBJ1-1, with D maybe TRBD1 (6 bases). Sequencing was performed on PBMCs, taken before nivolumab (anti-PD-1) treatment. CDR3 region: CASSEYSLWGLGTEAFF. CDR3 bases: TGTGCCAGCAGTGAATATAGCCTATGGGGGCTCGGCACTGAAGCTTTCTTT.